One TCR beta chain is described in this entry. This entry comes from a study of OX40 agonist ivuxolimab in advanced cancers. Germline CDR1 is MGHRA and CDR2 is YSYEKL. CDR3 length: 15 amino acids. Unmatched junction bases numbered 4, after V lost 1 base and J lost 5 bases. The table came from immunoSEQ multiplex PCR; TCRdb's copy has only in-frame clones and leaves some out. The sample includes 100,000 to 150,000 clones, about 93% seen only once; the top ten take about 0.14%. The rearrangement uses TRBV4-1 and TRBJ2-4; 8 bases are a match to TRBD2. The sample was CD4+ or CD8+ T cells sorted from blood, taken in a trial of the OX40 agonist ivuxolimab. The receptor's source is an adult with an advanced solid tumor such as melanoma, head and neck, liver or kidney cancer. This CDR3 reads CASSQVAGQENIQYF. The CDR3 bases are TGCGCCAGCAGCCAAGTAGCGGGACAAGAAAACATTCAGTACTTC.